Reported below is one TCR beta chain. What it binds is unknown. V lost 1 base to trimming and J lost 2 bases, with 10 bases between them. CDR1 and CDR2 (germline): MNHEY, SVGAGI. The CDR3 spans 15 residues. Sequenced by immunoSEQ multiplex PCR; TCRdb stores in-frame clones only, minus some. The sample carries fewer than 90,000 clones, around four fifths recorded once. This specimen belongs to a study of vaccination effects on CD4 cells after COVID-19. Overall study results and limits: Cross-reaction with common cold coronaviruses was seen in only 1 of 255 vaccine-induced clones from healthy vaccinees.

Antigen-specific CD4+ T cells were expanded with viral peptide pools in the ViraFEST assay before sequencing. The culture ran for about eleven days before CD4+ T cells were isolated. Participants were given two doses of BNT162b2 or mRNA-1273 vaccine. Cultures received IL-2 medium that replaced half the medium on days 3 and 7. V is TRBV6-5 and J is TRBJ2-3; D is uncertain. Sequenced here: CD4+ T cells from PBMCs cultured with HCoV-OC43 spike peptides, sampled after COVID-19 vaccination. Indicated subset: HCoV-OC43 spike overlapping peptide pool stimulation. This clonotype was obtained from a human donor who received a COVID-19 vaccine. This CDR3 is CASSYFHSNTDTQYF. CDR3 nucleotide sequence: TGTGCCAGCAGTTACTTTCACTCAAACACAGATACGCAGTATTTT.